The rows below give T cell receptor beta chains drawn from one sample of a study of blood T cell repertoires in COVID-19. Method: immunoSEQ multiplex PCR; TCRdb's copy keeps in-frame clones and lacks some. The top ten hold 1.6% of the sample, which has some 170,000 clones, 87% seen once. The source material was peripheral blood. The receptors derive from a woman between 45 and 65 years old with acute or convalescent COVID-19. Each CDR3 is given with its conserved first and last residue. A D gene is named only where the DNA matches it firmly. Not every row has a clone size; where given, it reads once, few, many or a size class.

v_call: TRBV27; j_call: TRBJ2-2; clone_size: .; d_call: TRBD2; cdr3_aa: CASSLSRTSGGVRELFF; cdr3_nt: TGTGCCAGCAGTTTATCCCGGACTAGCGGGGGTGTCCGGGAGCTGTTTTTT
v_call: TRBV7-6; j_call: TRBJ2-3; clone_size: .; d_call: TRBD2; cdr3_aa: CASSPLGTSGGTQYF; cdr3_nt: TGTGCCAGCAGCCCACTAGGGACTAGCGGGGGGACCCAGTATTTT
v_call: TRBV20-1; j_call: TRBJ2-4; clone_size: .; d_call: TRBD2; cdr3_aa: CSASNLAGPGVKNIQYF; cdr3_nt: TGCAGTGCTAGTAATTTAGCGGGGCCGGGGGTCAAAAACATTCAGTACTTC
v_call: TRBV18; j_call: TRBJ1-2; clone_size: .; d_call: TRBD1; cdr3_aa: CASPEGQLVVDGYTF; cdr3_nt: TGTGCCAGCCCTGAGGGACAGCTGGTGGTGGATGGCTACACCTTC
v_call: TRBV7-9; j_call: TRBJ2-5; clone_size: .; d_call: TRBD2; cdr3_aa: CASSSRTSGGQETQYF; cdr3_nt: TGTGCCAGCAGCTCGCGGACTAGCGGGGGGCAAGAGACCCAGTACTTC
v_call: TRBV6-2/TRBV6-3; j_call: TRBJ1-5; clone_size: .; d_call: .; cdr3_aa: CASGPQGNQPQHF; cdr3_nt: TGTGCCAGCGGCCCCCAGGGCAATCAGCCCCAGCATTTT
v_call: TRBV5-6; j_call: TRBJ1-2; clone_size: few; d_call: TRBD1; cdr3_aa: CASSLAQGARSHYGYTF; cdr3_nt: TGTGCCAGCAGCTTGGCACAGGGGGCGCGTAGTCACTATGGCTACACCTTC
v_call: TRBV19; j_call: TRBJ1-2; clone_size: .; d_call: .; cdr3_aa: CASSTLKKSNYGYTF; cdr3_nt: TGTGCCAGTAGTACCCTAAAAAAATCTAACTATGGCTACACCTTC
v_call: TRBV11-3; j_call: TRBJ2-7; clone_size: .; d_call: TRBD1; cdr3_aa: CASSRTGQGPYEQYF; cdr3_nt: TGTGCCAGCAGCCGAACGGGACAGGGGCCCTACGAGCAGTACTTC
v_call: TRBV5-1; j_call: TRBJ1-5; clone_size: .; d_call: .; cdr3_aa: CASSRGRDQPQHF; cdr3_nt: TGCGCCAGCAGCAGGGGCCGGGATCAGCCCCAGCATTTT
v_call: TRBV9; j_call: TRBJ1-4; clone_size: .; d_call: TRBD1; cdr3_aa: CASSVGQGAGNEKLFF; cdr3_nt: TGTGCCAGCAGCGTCGGACAGGGGGCCGGGAATGAAAAACTGTTTTTT
v_call: TRBV6-2/TRBV6-3; j_call: TRBJ2-5; clone_size: .; d_call: .; cdr3_aa: CASSRRRKETQYF; cdr3_nt: TGTGCCAGCAGTCGCCGCAGGAAAGAGACCCAGTACTTC
v_call: TRBV30; j_call: TRBJ2-7; clone_size: .; d_call: .; cdr3_aa: CAWSTNYEQYF; cdr3_nt: TGTGCCTGGAGTACAAACTACGAGCAGTACTTC
v_call: TRBV10-3; j_call: TRBJ1-5; clone_size: .; d_call: TRBD1; cdr3_aa: CAIREGTGRDQPQHF; cdr3_nt: TGTGCCATCAGGGAAGGGACAGGGAGGGATCAGCCCCAGCATTTT
v_call: TRBV7-9; j_call: TRBJ1-1; clone_size: .; d_call: .; cdr3_aa: CASSPDRPLNTEAFF; cdr3_nt: TGTGCCAGCAGCCCCGACAGGCCCTTGAACACTGAAGCTTTCTTT
v_call: TRBV10-2; j_call: TRBJ2-2; clone_size: once; d_call: TRBD1; cdr3_aa: CASSRQGAYTGELFF; cdr3_nt: TGCGCCAGTTCCAGGCAGGGGGCATACACCGGGGAGCTGTTTTTT
v_call: TRBV5-1; j_call: TRBJ1-4; clone_size: .; d_call: .; cdr3_aa: CASSPKGEKLFF; cdr3_nt: TGCGCCAGCAGCCCCAAGGGGGAAAAACTGTTTTTT
v_call: TRBV5-6; j_call: TRBJ2-6; clone_size: .; d_call: .; cdr3_aa: CASSPTGSGANVLTF; cdr3_nt: TGTGCCAGCAGCCCTACGGGGTCCGGGGCCAACGTCCTGACTTTC
v_call: TRBV9; j_call: TRBJ2-2; clone_size: once; d_call: TRBD1; cdr3_aa: CASSPQGAGELFF; cdr3_nt: TGTGCCAGCAGCCCTCAGGGGGCCGGGGAGCTGTTTTTT
v_call: TRBV7-8; j_call: TRBJ2-7; clone_size: once; d_call: .; cdr3_aa: CASSLAGASSYEQYF; cdr3_nt: TGTGCCAGCAGCTTAGCAGGGGCAAGCTCCTACGAGCAGTACTTC
v_call: TRBV15; j_call: TRBJ2-7; clone_size: once; d_call: .; cdr3_aa: CATSRGDSSYEQYF; cdr3_nt: TGTGCCACCAGCAGAGGTGACAGCTCCTACGAGCAGTACTTC
v_call: TRBV2; j_call: TRBJ1-4; clone_size: .; d_call: TRBD1; cdr3_aa: CASSVQGALEKLFF; cdr3_nt: TGTGCCAGCAGTGTACAGGGGGCGCTTGAAAAACTGTTTTTT
v_call: TRBV20-1; j_call: TRBJ1-2; clone_size: .; d_call: .; cdr3_aa: CSAKTVGYTF; cdr3_nt: TGCAGTGCTAAGACAGTAGGCTACACCTTC
v_call: TRBV5-1; j_call: TRBJ2-1; clone_size: .; d_call: TRBD1; cdr3_aa: CASSLEGQSYNEQFF; cdr3_nt: TGCGCCAGCAGCTTGGAGGGACAGAGCTACAATGAGCAGTTCTTC
v_call: TRBV19; j_call: TRBJ1-1; clone_size: .; d_call: .; cdr3_aa: CASSIGGDTEAFF; cdr3_nt: TGTGCCAGTAGTATAGGCGGAGACACTGAAGCTTTCTTT
v_call: TRBV6-5; j_call: TRBJ1-2; clone_size: .; d_call: .; cdr3_aa: CASHIFGRLDYGYTF; cdr3_nt: TGTGCCAGCCACATTTTTGGAAGACTGGACTATGGCTACACCTTC
v_call: TRBV9; j_call: TRBJ2-5; clone_size: .; d_call: .; cdr3_aa: CASSVGSVEETQYF; cdr3_nt: TGTGCCAGCAGCGTAGGTAGCGTAGAAGAGACCCAGTACTTC
v_call: TRBV19; j_call: TRBJ1-3; clone_size: .; d_call: TRBD1; cdr3_aa: CASSLTGETGNTIYF; cdr3_nt: TGTGCCAGTAGTCTCACAGGGGAGACTGGAAACACCATATATTTT
v_call: TRBV7-3; j_call: TRBJ2-1; clone_size: .; d_call: .; cdr3_aa: CASSDGYTYNEQFF; cdr3_nt: TGTGCCAGCAGCGACGGGTATACATACAATGAGCAGTTCTTC
v_call: TRBV6-6; j_call: TRBJ2-3; clone_size: .; d_call: .; cdr3_aa: CASSFGPQADTQYF; cdr3_nt: TGTGCCAGCAGTTTTGGCCCCCAGGCAGATACGCAGTATTTT
v_call: TRBV30; j_call: TRBJ2-3; clone_size: once; d_call: TRBD1; cdr3_aa: CAWSADRVATDTQYF; cdr3_nt: TGTGCCTGGAGTGCTGACAGGGTGGCGACAGATACGCAGTATTTT
v_call: TRBV27; j_call: TRBJ2-3; clone_size: few; d_call: .; cdr3_aa: CATSWWPSTDTQYF; cdr3_nt: TGTGCCACCTCTTGGTGGCCTAGCACAGATACGCAGTATTTT
v_call: TRBV5-1; j_call: TRBJ2-7; clone_size: .; d_call: .; cdr3_aa: CASSLGNVGSYEQYF; cdr3_nt: TGCGCCAGCAGTTTGGGAAATGTCGGTTCCTACGAGCAGTACTTC
v_call: TRBV27; j_call: TRBJ2-1; clone_size: once; d_call: .; cdr3_aa: CASSPFGGSSYNEQFF; cdr3_nt: TGTGCCAGCAGCCCCTTTGGGGGGAGCTCCTACAATGAGCAGTTCTTC
v_call: TRBV7-9; j_call: TRBJ1-1; clone_size: .; d_call: TRBD1; cdr3_aa: CASSLGTGLNTEAFF; cdr3_nt: TGTGCCAGCAGCTTAGGGACAGGGCTGAACACTGAAGCTTTCTTT
v_call: TRBV7-2; j_call: TRBJ2-3; clone_size: .; d_call: TRBD2; cdr3_aa: CASSLAGLAGSRGQYF; cdr3_nt: TGTGCCAGCAGCTTAGCAGGACTAGCGGGGAGCCGGGGGCAGTATTTT
v_call: TRBV5-1; j_call: TRBJ1-2; clone_size: .; d_call: .; cdr3_aa: CARSPAGGNVGYTF; cdr3_nt: TGCGCCCGCAGTCCGGCGGGGGGGAATGTGGGCTACACCTTC
v_call: TRBV18; j_call: TRBJ2-7; clone_size: .; d_call: .; cdr3_aa: CASSRQGQFRYEQYF; cdr3_nt: TGTGCCAGCTCACGTCAAGGACAGTTCCGATACGAGCAGTACTTC
v_call: TRBV11-2; j_call: TRBJ1-5; clone_size: .; d_call: .; cdr3_aa: CASSFGQGNGPQHF; cdr3_nt: TGTGCCAGCAGCTTCGGGCAGGGTAATGGGCCCCAGCATTTT
v_call: TRBV7-6; j_call: TRBJ2-7; clone_size: .; d_call: TRBD2; cdr3_aa: CASSGQAWGSGGYEQYF; cdr3_nt: TGTGCCAGCAGCGGACAGGCCTGGGGTAGCGGGGGGTACGAGCAGTACTTC
v_call: TRBV5-4; j_call: TRBJ2-3; clone_size: .; d_call: .; cdr3_aa: CASSSSADTQYF; cdr3_nt: TGTGCCAGCAGCTCCTCTGCAGATACGCAGTATTTT
v_call: TRBV10-2; j_call: TRBJ2-1; clone_size: .; d_call: TRBD1; cdr3_aa: CASRSRTSGTGVRDEQFF; cdr3_nt: TGCGCCAGCAGATCACGAACTTCCGGGACAGGGGTACGTGATGAGCAGTTCTTC
v_call: TRBV11-2; j_call: TRBJ2-5; clone_size: once; d_call: .; cdr3_aa: CASSRRTGTPPETQYF; cdr3_nt: TGTGCCAGCAGCCGCCGAACCGGGACACCCCCAGAGACCCAGTACTTC
v_call: TRBV3-1/TRBV3-2; j_call: TRBJ2-3; clone_size: .; d_call: TRBD1; cdr3_aa: CASSPPGQGTDTQYF; cdr3_nt: TGTGCCAGCAGCCCTCCGGGACAGGGTACAGATACGCAGTATTTT
v_call: TRBV19; j_call: TRBJ2-1; clone_size: .; d_call: TRBD2; cdr3_aa: CASSIVSGRHSNNEQFF; cdr3_nt: TGTGCCAGTAGTATAGTGAGCGGGAGGCACTCTAACAATGAGCAGTTCTTC
v_call: TRBV12-2; j_call: TRBJ1-2; clone_size: .; d_call: .; cdr3_aa: CASRSRQLYGYTF; cdr3_nt: TGTGCAAGTCGCTCGCGGCAGCTTTATGGCTACACCTTC
v_call: TRBV9; j_call: TRBJ2-1; clone_size: .; d_call: TRBD2; cdr3_aa: CASSRSGRAAYNEQFF; cdr3_nt: TGTGCCAGCAGCCGTAGCGGGAGGGCCGCCTACAATGAGCAGTTCTTC
v_call: TRBV7-9; j_call: TRBJ2-2; clone_size: .; d_call: .; cdr3_aa: CASSLPLEQGGTGELFF; cdr3_nt: TGTGCCAGCAGCTTACCCCTAGAGCAGGGAGGTACCGGGGAGCTGTTTTTT
v_call: TRBV29-1; j_call: TRBJ2-5; clone_size: .; d_call: TRBD2; cdr3_aa: CSAGTSGAGETQYF; cdr3_nt: TGCAGCGCCGGGACTAGCGGGGCCGGAGAGACCCAGTACTTC